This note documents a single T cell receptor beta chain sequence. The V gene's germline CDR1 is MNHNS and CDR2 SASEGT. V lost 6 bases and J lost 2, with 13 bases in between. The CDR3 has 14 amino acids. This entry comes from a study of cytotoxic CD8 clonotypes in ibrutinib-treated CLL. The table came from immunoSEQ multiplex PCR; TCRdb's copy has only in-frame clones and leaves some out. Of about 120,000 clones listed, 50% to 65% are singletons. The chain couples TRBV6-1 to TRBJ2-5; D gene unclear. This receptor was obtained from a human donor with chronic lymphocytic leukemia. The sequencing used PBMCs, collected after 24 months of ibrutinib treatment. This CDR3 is CASRGPGEQETQYF. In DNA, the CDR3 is TGTGCCAGCAGGGGCCCGGGTGAGCAAGAGACCCAGTACTTC.